This TCR beta chain was sequenced for a study of CD8 T cells in Susac syndrome. As for this clonotype: Its antigen is as yet unknown.

Germline V gives CDR1 MDHEN, CDR2 SYDVKM. The V gene end was trimmed by 6 bases and the J gene end by 2 bases; junction bases not matched to a gene: 9. The CDR3 has 16 residues. Reverse transcription of roughly 0.45 to 1 ug RNA used random hexamers. TCRdb analysed the immunoSEQ multiplex PCR reads with MiXCR anew, one entry per CDR3 protein. The table records under 200,000 distinct CDR3 sequences, more than 90% of them present only once. General study points: The study's TCR sequencing and HLA analysis drew on a certain number of individuals. That number was acknowledged as relatively small.

The sequence came from a human donor in good health. Sequences were obtained from CD4+ T cells from PBMCs. The chain recombines TRBV28 with TRBJ2-3; the match to TRBD2 covers 9 bases. The CDR3 bases are TGTGCCAGCAGGTCCGGGACTAGCCACCCCACAGATACGCAGTATTTT. Its translation: CASRSGTSHPTDTQYF.